The next 11 T cell receptor beta chains were all read from a single sample in a study of cytomegalovirus exposure and HLA in healthy donors (dated by TCRdb to 2016 to 2017). The protocol used for the library was the immunoSEQ multiplex PCR assay. The multiplex PCR relied on a mix of 60 forward primers for TCR Vbeta segments and 13 reverse primers for TCR Jbeta segments. TCRdb holds this immuneACCESS table with in-frame rearrangements only. Some clones are missing; in checked studies, unresolved V genes explain under half, and the rest has no known cause. The sample table records about 140,000 clones; 82% of these occur just once. Of the sample, roughly 3.4% falls within the top ten clones. Sequencing was done on a sample of PBMCs. The receptors here all came from a young man in good health and CMV-seropositive.

The chain employs TRBV11-3 and TRBJ2-5; 7 bases are a match to TRBD2. The CDR3 has 14 residues. Losses at the gene ends were 5 bases for V and 5 bases for J; bases not matched to a gene: 8. Germline V gene lookup returns CDR1 SGHNT and CDR2 YENEEA. CDR3: CASSPRGLGETQYF. For the CDR3, the DNA is TGTGCCAGCAGCCCGCGGGGGTTGGGCGAGACCCAGTACTTC.

The chain recombines TRBV6-1 with TRBJ2-7, with 7 nucleotides matching TRBD2. This CDR3 region has 14 residues. Germline CDR1 reads MNHNS; CDR2 reads SASEGT. The V gene end was trimmed by 2 bases and the J gene end by 5 bases; junction bases not matched to a gene: 6. The CDR3 DNA follows: TGTGCCAGCAGTGAATTGGAGGGAGGGAACGAGCAGTACTTC. Amino acid sequence: CASSELEGGNEQYF.

This clone has more than one count but fewer than ten. V usage is TRBV27 and J usage is TRBJ2-1; the match to TRBD1 covers 10 bases. The germline V gene has CDR1 MNHEY and CDR2 SMNVEV (reference sequence). The CDR3 contains 16 residues. The ends lost 1 base at V and 5 bases at J; junction bases unmatched: 5. The CDR3 coding sequence is TGTGCCAGCAGTTTATTGGGACAGGGGAGACACAATGAGCAGTTCTTC. It yields the protein CASSLLGQGRHNEQFF.

This chain links TRBV28 with TRBJ1-2; D gene ambiguous. CDR3 length: 14 residues. Trimming took 5 bases from V and 2 from J, leaving 12 bases between them. Germline V gene lookup returns CDR1 MDHEN and CDR2 SYDVKM. CDR3 amino acids: CASSHFASNYGYTF. CDR3 sequence (DNA): TGTGCCAGCAGTCACTTTGCTTCGAACTATGGCTACACCTTC.

The J gene is TRBJ2-7, the V gene TRBV13; 8 bases align to TRBD2. The CDR3 consists of 15 residues. Germline V CDR1 and CDR2: PRHDT, FYEKMQ (reference sequence). Trimming took 0 bases from V and 6 from J; bases not matched to a gene: 7. The CDR3 DNA reads TGTGCCAGCAGCTTAGGGGGACTAGGTTCCGGCGAGCAGTACTTC. Protein: CASSLGGLGSGEQYF.

The DNA of the CDR3 is TGTGCTAGTGGTCTTATCTCGGGAGGGCTCTCCTACAATGAGCAGTTCTTC. Translating it yields CASGLISGGLSYNEQFF. The chain couples TRBV12-5 to TRBJ2-1; TRBD2 aligns across 8 bases. This CDR3 is 17 amino acids long. CDR1 is LGHNT, CDR2 FRNRAP, per germline. Losses at the gene ends were 5 bases for V and 0 bases for J; bases not matched to a gene: 9.

The table lists this clone with a few counts. The chain has TRBV15 and TRBJ1-4, with 7 bases aligning to TRBD1. The CDR3 contains 17 residues. V dropped 2 bases and J dropped 7; count of bases not matched to a gene: 13. The germline gives CDR1 LNHNV, CDR2 YYDKDF (reference sequence). In DNA form, the CDR3 reads TGTGCCACCAGCAGAAAAGCCGGAACAGGGGTGGTTGAAAAACTGTTTTTT. Amino acids: CATSRKAGTGVVEKLFF. Full variable domain (remainder filled in from reference TRBV15 and TRBJ1-4): DAMVIQNPRYQVTQFGKPVTLSCSQTLNHNVMYWYQQKSSQAPKLLFHYYDKDFNNEADTPDNFQSRRPNTSFCFLDIRSPGLGDTAMYLCATSRKAGTGVVEKLFFGSGTQLSVL.

CDR3 sequence (DNA): TGTGCCAGCTCCAGGGTTGTTAGGAATGAGCAGTTCTTC. It codes for CASSRVVRNEQFF. The chain employs TRBV28 and TRBJ2-1, with D perhaps TRBD1 (5 bases). CDR3 length: 13 residues. Looked up from germline, CDR1 is MDHEN and CDR2 is SYDVKM. V shed 8 bases and J shed 7 bases, with 15 bases lying between them.

The V gene is TRBV5-4, the J gene TRBJ2-7; a possible D gene is TRBD2 (6 bases). The CDR3 is 15 amino acids. V was pared by 0 bases and J by 1 base, with 11 bases between. From germline, CDR1 is SGHNT and CDR2 YYREEE (reference sequence). The CDR3 region is CASSLAPGESYEQYF. Written as DNA, the CDR3 is TGTGCCAGCAGCTTGGCCCCGGGAGAGTCCTACGAGCAGTACTTC.

The rearrangement links TRBV9 to TRBJ1-2; 8 positions agree with TRBD1. The ends lost 3 bases at V and 0 bases at J; junction bases unmatched: 10. Germline V gives CDR1 SGDLS, CDR2 YYNGEE. This CDR3 has 17 residues. In DNA, the CDR3 is TGTGCCAGCAGCGCCACGACAGGGGACTATGCTAACTATGGCTACACCTTC. Amino acids: CASSATTGDYANYGYTF.

The chain couples TRBV18 to TRBJ2-3, with D possibly matching TRBD1 (5 bases). Per germline, CDR1 KGHSH and CDR2 LQKENI. CDR3 length: 15 residues. Trimming shortened V by 4 bases and J by 0 bases, and 11 bases separated the two germline ends. The CDR3 spells CASSQGFASTDTQYF. CDR3 bases: TGTGCCAGCTCACAGGGGTTTGCTAGCACAGATACGCAGTATTTT.